Following are 9 T cell receptor beta chains from one sample sequenced in a study of CD8 T cells in Susac syndrome (dated by TCRdb to about 2019). Libraries were constructed by the immunoSEQ multiplex PCR assay. RNA was extracted using the RNeasy kit, and about 0.45 to 1 ug of the RNA was reverse transcribed with random hexamers. TCRdb ran its own pipeline on the public reads, namely fastp trimming at Q25 and MiXCR clone calling, and kept in-frame beta chains. Records with the same CDR3 protein are collapsed into one entry carrying the most frequent genes and DNA. The sample data list about 170,000 distinct CDR3 sequences, and more than 95% of these were observed just once. Around 0.12% of the sample is in the top ten clones. The specimen sequenced was CD4+ T cells from PBMCs. The receptors stem from a human donor with Susac syndrome.

The J gene is TRBJ1-5, the V gene TRBV19, with TRBD1 matching 10 bases. CDR1 LNHDA and CDR2 SQIVND come from the germline V gene (reference sequence). V lost 5 bases to trimming and J lost 9 bases; unmatched junction nucleotides: 13. This CDR3 comprises 16 residues. The CDR3 sequence is CASSVPPGQGISPQHF. The CDR3 DNA sequence: TGTGCCAGTAGTGTTCCCCCGGGACAGGGGATTTCGCCCCAGCATTTT.

The rearrangement uses TRBV24-1 and TRBJ2-1; D perhaps matches TRBD2 (5 bases). The germline V and J ends were trimmed by 7 bases and 5 bases, with 8 bases remaining between them. This CDR3 region has 12 residues. In germline, CDR1 is KGHDR, CDR2 SFDVKD. This CDR3 reads CATRDYHNEQFF. The CDR3 bases are TGTGCCACCAGAGACTACCACAATGAGCAGTTCTTC.

For the CDR3, the DNA is TGTGCCACCAGCAGAGATACAGGATGGGGAGAGACCCAGTACTTC. Protein: CATSRDTGWGETQYF. The chain joins TRBV15 to TRBJ2-5, with TRBD1 as a possible D gene (5 bases). V was trimmed by 0 bases and J by 4 bases, leaving 12 bases between them. The V gene's germline CDR1 is LNHNV and CDR2 YYDKDF (reference sequence). The CDR3 runs to 15 residues.

V gene TRBV5-1 combines with J gene TRBJ2-1; D may be TRBD2 (5 bases). V shed 3 bases and J shed 8 bases, with 9 bases lying between them. Germline assignment: CDR1 SGHRS and CDR2 YFSETQ. This CDR3 contains 12 residues. CDR3: CASSSGRDEQFF. The CDR3 nucleotides read TGCGCCAGCAGCTCGGGAAGGGATGAGCAGTTCTTC.

The rearrangement joins TRBV9 to TRBJ1-2, with D perhaps TRBD1 (5 bases). CDR3 length: 15 amino acids. Germline V gives CDR1 SGDLS, CDR2 YYNGEE. Between the trimmed V and J ends, which lost 0 bases and 8 bases, there was a span of 17 bases. As DNA, the CDR3 is TGTGCCAGCAGCGTAGATGCAGGGATGAGTGCGGGCTACACCTTC. It specifies CASSVDAGMSAGYTF.

This chain links TRBV6-1 with TRBJ1-5; 7 bases map to TRBD1. Losses at the gene ends were 6 bases for V and 7 bases for J; bases not matched to a gene: 9. The CDR3 has 14 residues. Germline V gene sequence: CDR1 MNHNS, CDR2 SASEGT. In nucleotides, the CDR3 is TGTGCCAGCAGCATGACAGGGATAGGACAGCCCCAGCATTTT. Translated, it gives CASSMTGIGQPQHF.

The rearrangement uses TRBV9 and TRBJ2-3; no definite D call. The length of the CDR3 is 15 residues. Germline CDR1 is SGDLS and CDR2 is YYNGEE. V was trimmed by 3 bases and J by 1 base, leaving 12 bases between them. The CDR3 loop reads CASSARGSRTDTQYF. The CDR3, as DNA: TGTGCCAGCAGCGCCAGAGGTTCGCGCACAGATACGCAGTATTTT.

The J gene is TRBJ2-7, the V gene TRBV2; 9 nucleotides line up with TRBD1. The V and J ends lost 6 bases and 5 bases, in that order; junction bases with no gene match: 8. CDR1 is SNHLY and CDR2 is FYNNEI in the germline V gene. CDR3 length: 14 amino acids. CDR3 loop: CASRPGTGYDEQYF. The DNA for the CDR3 is TGTGCCAGCAGACCCGGGACAGGGTACGACGAGCAGTACTTC.

V usage is TRBV12-3 or TRBV12-4 and J usage is TRBJ2-3, with D possibly being TRBD1 or TRBD2 (5 bases each). There are 14 residues in the CDR3. The ends were cut back, 8 bases at V and 5 bases at J, with 17 bases in the middle. CDR3 region: CASVTGTAQDTQYF. CDR3 DNA sequence: TGTGCCAGCGTGACCGGGACGGCTCAAGATACGCAGTATTTT.